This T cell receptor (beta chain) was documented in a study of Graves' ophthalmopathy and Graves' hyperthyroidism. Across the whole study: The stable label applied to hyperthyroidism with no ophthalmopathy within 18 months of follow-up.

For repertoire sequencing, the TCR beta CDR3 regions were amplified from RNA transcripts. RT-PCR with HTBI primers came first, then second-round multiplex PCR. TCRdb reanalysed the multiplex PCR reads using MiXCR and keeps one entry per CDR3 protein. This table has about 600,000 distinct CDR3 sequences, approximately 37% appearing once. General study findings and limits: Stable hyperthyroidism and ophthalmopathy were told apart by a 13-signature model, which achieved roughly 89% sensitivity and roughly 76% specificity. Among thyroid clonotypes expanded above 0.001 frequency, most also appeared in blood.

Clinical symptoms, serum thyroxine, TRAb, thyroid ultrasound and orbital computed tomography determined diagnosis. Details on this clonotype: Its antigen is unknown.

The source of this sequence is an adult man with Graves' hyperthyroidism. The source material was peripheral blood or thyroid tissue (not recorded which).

Here the CDR3 reads CSRSTGNTDTQYF. The CDR3 coding sequence is TGCAGCAGATCCACAGGAAACACAGATACGCAGTATTTT. The genes are TRBV29-1 and TRBJ2-3; a possible D gene is TRBD1 (5 bases). This CDR3 has 13 amino acids. V lost 8 bases and J lost 2, with 14 bases in between. Germline lookup yields CDR1 SQVTM and CDR2 ANQGSEA.